These 22 T cell receptor beta chains were all obtained from the same sample, sequenced in a study of molecular identifiers for immune sequencing clone quantification. TCRdb re-called the PCR reads through MiXCR, storing one row per CDR3 protein. Of approximately 630,000 distinct CDR3 sequences listed, about 25% are singletons. Sequenced material: naive CD8+ T cells from blood, with Jurkat cell RNA spiked in. Subset reported: FACS-sorted CD8+CD4-CCR7+CD45RA+ naive T cells. These receptor sequences come from a human donor in good health. Some libraries in this study had Jurkat cell RNA spiked in.

In this sample, this clonotype turned up a few times. The chain employs TRBV28 and TRBJ1-1; 9 bases fit TRBD1. CDR1 MDHEN and CDR2 SYDVKM come from the germline V gene. The CDR3 is 18 residues long. V dropped 8 bases and J dropped 0; count of bases not matched to a gene: 16. CDR3 residues: CASGSTGTGIEMNTEAFF. CDR3 nucleotides: TGTGCCAGCGGTTCCACGGGGACAGGGATTGAAATGAACACTGAAGCTTTCTTT.

This clonotype was counted ten times or more. V gene TRBV27 combines with J gene TRBJ2-3, with 12 bases that match TRBD2. Germline CDR1 MNHEY, CDR2 SMNVEV (reference sequence). The CDR3 spans 15 residues. The junction had 4 bases not matched to a gene; V was cut back by 6 bases and J by 3 bases. The CDR3 coding sequence is TGTGCCAGCAGGCTAGCGGGGGGGCCGACAGATACGCAGTATTTT. Amino acids: CASRLAGGPTDTQYF.

This clonotype has only a few counts. This chain connects TRBV7-9 to TRBJ2-2; 9 positions agree with TRBD1. This CDR3 has 17 amino acids. The germline gives CDR1 SEHNR, CDR2 FQNEAQ (reference sequence). V was clipped by 2 bases and J by 3 bases; unmatched bases: 7. The CDR3 is CASSLPSTGGDTGELFF. The CDR3 nucleotides are TGTGCCAGCAGCTTACCCTCGACAGGGGGGGACACCGGGGAGCTGTTTTTT.

Many counts were recorded for this clonotype. The CDR3 DNA is TGCGCCAGCAGCCGGGGGACGGGCGATGAAAAACTGTTTTTT. As protein: CASSRGTGDEKLFF. V gene TRBV4-1 combines with J gene TRBJ1-4; perhaps TRBD1 as D (5 bases). The germline V and J ends were trimmed by 4 bases and 6 bases, with 12 bases remaining between them. In germline, CDR1 is MGHRA, CDR2 YSYEKL. This CDR3 is built from 14 residues.

This clonotype was seen more than once but under ten times. The chain's CDR3 is CASYGQSIYGYTF. The CDR3 DNA sequence: TGTGCCAGCTACGGACAGTCGATCTATGGCTACACCTTC. The chain combines TRBV2 with TRBJ1-2; D may be TRBD1 (6 bases). The CDR3 has 13 amino acids. The ends were cut back, 8 bases at V and 4 bases at J, with 14 bases in the middle. Germline assignment: CDR1 SNHLY and CDR2 FYNNEI.

This clonotype was found many times. The CDR3 nucleotides are TGCGCCAGCAGCTTGAGTAGCGGGGGACCCCGCACAGATACGCAGTATTTT. It yields the protein CASSLSSGGPRTDTQYF. V is TRBV5-1 and J is TRBJ2-3, with 9 bases that match TRBD2. This CDR3 has 17 amino acids. The V gene's germline CDR1 is SGHRS and CDR2 YFSETQ. J gave up 1 base and V 1 base, and 7 bases lay outside the gene matches.

The CDR3 is CASTEGGLYNTGELFF. CDR3 nucleotides: TGTGCCAGTACCGAAGGGGGACTTTACAACACCGGGGAGCTGTTTTTT. The chain couples TRBV19 to TRBJ2-2; the D gene could be TRBD1 or TRBD2 (6 bases each). Germline CDR1 LNHDA, CDR2 SQIVND (reference sequence). V was clipped by 7 bases and J by 2 bases, with 17 bases between them. This CDR3 has 16 residues.

In its sample, this clonotype was seen many times. The genes are TRBV6-2 or TRBV6-3 and TRBJ2-3, with 12 bases identical to TRBD2. Germline V gives CDR1 MNHEY, CDR2 SVGEGT. V lost 6 bases, J lost 2 bases, and 12 bases stayed unmatched. The CDR3 consists of 18 residues. The CDR3 sequence: CASSQQRLAGEHTDTQYF. CDR3 bases: TGTGCCAGCAGCCAACAGAGACTAGCGGGAGAACACACAGATACGCAGTATTTT.

This clonotype was seen ten or more times. The CDR3 reads CASSRRDRGRDTQYF. The CDR3 DNA follows: TGTGCCAGCAGCCGCCGGGACAGGGGAAGAGATACGCAGTATTTT. The chain links TRBV6-5 to TRBJ2-3; 10 nucleotides align to TRBD1. The CDR3 covers 15 residues. Germline V lookup: CDR1 MNHEY, CDR2 SVGAGI. With V trimmed by 6 bases and J by 5 bases, 8 bases remained unmatched.

In the case of this clonotype: A read error is possible here, since a much larger clone lies one base away. The rearrangement joins TRBV29-1 to TRBJ1-2; no reliable D call. The CDR3 is 11 residues long. Looked up from germline, CDR1 is SQVTM and CDR2 is ANQGSEA. The CDR3: CSVSDPAGNTF. The CDR3 region has the DNA TGCAGCGTGAGTGATCCCGCTGGCAACACCTTC.

Concerning this clonotype itself: This may stem from a read error, because a much larger clone lies one nucleotide away. The CDR3 DNA is TGTGCCAGCGAGGCAGGAATGAACACTGAAGCTTCCTTT. It encodes CASEAGMNTEASF. The chain carries TRBV2 and TRBJ1-1; no clear D. CDR3 length: 13 residues. Germline CDR1 SNHLY, CDR2 FYNNEI.

The J gene is TRBJ2-1, the V gene TRBV2; D not resolved. V was trimmed by 1 base and J by 5 bases, leaving 6 bases between them. The CDR3 has 13 amino acids. In germline, CDR1 is SNHLY, CDR2 FYNNEI. CDR3 sequence reads: CASSEGAHNEQFF. The CDR3 nucleotides read TGTGCCAGCAGTGAAGGAGCGCACAATGAGCAGTTCTTC. The entire variable domain, with the rest obtained from reference TRBV2 and TRBJ2-1, is as follows: EPEVTQTPSHQVTQMGQEVILRCVPISNHLYFYWYRQILGQKVEFLVSFYNNEISEKSEIFDDQFSVERPDGSNFTLKIRSTKLEDSAMYFCASSEGAHNEQFFGPGTRLTVL.

This clonotype appeared a few times. The genes are TRBV12-5 and TRBJ1-3; D is unclear. Germline assignment: CDR1 LGHNT and CDR2 FRNRAP. This CDR3 contains 11 residues. Trimming stripped 6 bases from V and 3 bases from J, with 3 bases between. Written as DNA, the CDR3 is TGTGCTAGTGGCCTTGGAAACACCATATATTTT. Translating it yields CASGLGNTIYF.

This clonotype was counted many times. The CDR3, as DNA: TGCGCCAGCAGCCAAGATCTGCTCGGCTACGGTCCGAGCAATCAGCCCCAGCATTTT. Residues: CASSQDLLGYGPSNQPQHF. The V and J genes are TRBV4-1 and TRBJ1-5; D unresolved. The germline CDR1 and CDR2 sequences are MGHRA and YSYEKL. The CDR3 length is 19 residues. V lost 0 bases to trimming and J lost 1 base, with 19 bases between them.

The sample holds many counts of this clonotype. Written as DNA, the CDR3 is TGTGCCAGCAGAAACCTTTTGGGGACTGAAGCTTTCTTT. The encoded protein is CASRNLLGTEAFF. V gene TRBV6-1 combines with J gene TRBJ1-1; D ambiguous. V dropped 6 bases and J dropped 5 bases, with 13 bases sitting between them. This CDR3 is built from 13 residues. The germline CDR1 and CDR2 sequences are MNHNS and SASEGT.

A word on this clonotype: This may arise from a read error, as a much more abundant clone is one base away. V gene TRBV28 combines with J gene TRBJ2-7, with TRBD2 matching over 7 bases. The CDR3 loop spans 15 amino acids. V trimming: 6 bases; J trimming: 2 bases; junction bases outside the gene matches: 10. CDR1 and CDR2 from the germline V gene are MDHEN and SYDVKM. CDR3 nucleotides: TGTGCCAGCAGCTCCAAGGGGAGGGCCCCCTACGAGCAGTACTTC. It translates to CASSSKGRAPYEQYF. Looking up the rest from reference TRBV28 and TRBJ2-7 gives the full variable domain: DVKVTQSSRYLVKRTGEKVFLECVQDMDHENMFWYRQDPGLGLRLIYFSYDVKMKEKGDIPEGYSVSREKKERFSLILESASTNQTSMYLCASSSKGRAPYEQYFGPGTRLTVT.

This clonotype was seen repeatedly, ten times or more. The chain combines TRBV3-1 with TRBJ2-3; D possibly corresponds to TRBD2 (7 bases). Germline CDR1 is LGHDT and CDR2 is YNNKEL (reference sequence). Deletions cut 2 bases from V and 1 base from J, with 16 bases between. The CDR3 has 17 amino acids. The CDR3: CASSQSSSGGGTDTQYF. CDR3 nucleotides: TGTGCCAGCAGCCAATCGTCCTCGGGGGGCGGCACAGATACGCAGTATTTT.

This clonotype came up many times. The chain is built from TRBV6-2 or TRBV6-3 and TRBJ2-2; D uncertain. Germline V lookup: CDR1 MNHEY, CDR2 SVGEGT. V gave up 3 bases and J gave up 4 bases, with 3 bases separating them. CDR3 size: 12 residues. The DNA of the CDR3 is TGTGCCAGCAGTTATTCCACCGGGGAGCTGTTTTTT. It encodes CASSYSTGELFF.

The chain has TRBV3-1 and TRBJ2-7; TRBD2 is a possible D gene (6 bases). Trimming removed 5 bases from V and 5 bases from J, with 16 bases in between. The CDR3 covers 14 residues. CDR1 is LGHDT and CDR2 is YNNKEL in the germline V gene (reference sequence). The CDR3 is CASSGTRRWNEQYF. CDR3 nucleotide sequence: TGTGCCAGCAGCGGGACTCGGAGATGGAACGAGCAGTACTTC.

This clonotype was counted ten times or more. The gene calls are TRBV2 and TRBJ2-2; D remains unclear. V lost 4 bases, J lost 4 bases, and 13 bases lay in between. The germline V gene has CDR1 SNHLY and CDR2 FYNNEI. The CDR3 sequence is 15 residues long. The CDR3 loop reads CASSAVVVSTGELFF. CDR3 DNA sequence: TGTGCCAGCAGTGCGGTGGTTGTCAGCACCGGGGAGCTGTTTTTT.

This clonotype was counted at least ten times. CDR3 nucleotides: TGCAGTGCTTTGACAGACAGTTCCTACGAGCAGTACTTC. Translation: CSALTDSSYEQYF. The V call is TRBV20-1, the J call TRBJ2-7; D is perhaps TRBD1 (5 bases). V shed 5 bases and J shed 1 base, with 12 bases lying between them. CDR3 size: 13 residues. Germline assignment: CDR1 DFQATT and CDR2 SNEGSKA (reference sequence).

This clonotype was found a few times. The chain employs TRBV12-3 or TRBV12-4 and TRBJ2-7; D unclear. V lost 4 bases to trimming and J lost 2 bases, with 9 bases between them. The CDR3 totals 13 residues. CDR3 amino acids: CASSSTLTYEQYF. CDR3 nucleotides: TGTGCCAGCAGTTCGACTCTAACCTACGAGCAGTACTTC.